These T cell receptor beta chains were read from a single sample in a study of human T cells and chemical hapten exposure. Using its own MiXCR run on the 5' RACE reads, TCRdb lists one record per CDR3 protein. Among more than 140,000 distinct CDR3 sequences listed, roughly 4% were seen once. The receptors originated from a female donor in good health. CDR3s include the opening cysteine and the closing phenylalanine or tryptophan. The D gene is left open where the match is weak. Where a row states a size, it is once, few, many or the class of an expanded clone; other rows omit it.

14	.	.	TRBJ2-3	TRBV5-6	CASSRGEATDTQYF	TGTGCCAGCAGCCGCGGGGAGGCCACAGATACGCAGTATTTT
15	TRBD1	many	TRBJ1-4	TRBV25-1	CASSPQDRSNEKLFF	TGTGCCAGCAGTCCACAGGACAGGTCGAATGAAAAACTGTTTTTT
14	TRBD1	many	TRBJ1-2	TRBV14	CASSRGDRLYGYTF	TGTGCCAGCAGCCGAGGGGACAGACTCTATGGCTACACCTTC
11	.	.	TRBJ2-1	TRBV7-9	CASRDYNEQFF	TGTGCCTCAAGGGACTACAATGAGCAGTTCTTC
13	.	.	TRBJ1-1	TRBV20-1	CSAGGGQNTEAFF	TGCAGTGCCGGAGGGGGGCAGAACACTGAAGCTTTCTTT
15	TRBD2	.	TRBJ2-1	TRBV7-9	CASSPPSGGYNEQFF	TGTGCCAGCAGCCCGCCCAGCGGGGGCTACAATGAGCAGTTCTTC
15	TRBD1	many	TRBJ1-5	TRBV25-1	CASSGTGGLGQPQHF	TGTGCCAGCAGTGGTACAGGGGGCTTAGGTCAGCCCCAGCATTTT
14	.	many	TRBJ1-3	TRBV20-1	CSAPRADSGNTIYF	TGCAGTGCCCCGAGGGCAGACTCTGGAAACACCATATATTTT
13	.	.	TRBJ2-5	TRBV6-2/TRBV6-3	CASIRSGQETQYF	TGTGCCAGCATCAGGAGTGGGCAAGAGACCCAGTACTTC
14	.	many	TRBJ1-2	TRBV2	CASSYVGAAGSYTF	TGTGCCAGCAGTTATGTGGGGGCGGCGGGGAGCTACACCTTC
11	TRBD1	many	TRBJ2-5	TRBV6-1	CASRTDRATYF	TGTGCCAGCAGGACCGACAGGGCGACGTACTTC
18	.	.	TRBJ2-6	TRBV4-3	CASRQDITGLSGANVLTF	TGCGCCAGCAGGCAAGATATTACGGGGCTCTCTGGGGCCAACGTCCTGACTTTC
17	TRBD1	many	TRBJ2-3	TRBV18	CASSPRGQGQSTDTQYF	TGTGCCAGCTCACCGCGAGGACAGGGGCAAAGCACAGATACGCAGTATTTT
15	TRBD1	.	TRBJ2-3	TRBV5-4	CASSYRTGATDTQYF	TGTGCCAGCAGCTACAGGACAGGGGCGACAGATACGCAGTATTTT
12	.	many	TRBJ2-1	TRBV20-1	CSATGTSYEQFF	TGCAGTGCAACCGGGACGAGCTATGAGCAGTTCTTC
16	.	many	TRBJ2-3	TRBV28	CASSLRIGSFTDTQYF	TGTGCCAGCAGTTTGAGGATCGGCAGCTTCACAGATACGCAGTATTTT
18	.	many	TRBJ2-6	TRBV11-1	CASSSPRGAGSGANVLTF	TGTGCCAGCAGCTCCCCGAGGGGGGCAGGCTCTGGGGCCAACGTCCTGACTTTC
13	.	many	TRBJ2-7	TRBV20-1	CSASADSPYEQYF	TGCAGTGCTAGTGCTGACAGTCCCTACGAGCAGTACTTC
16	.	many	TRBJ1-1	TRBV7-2	CASSHHRDLLNTEAFF	TGTGCCAGCAGCCACCACAGGGATCTACTTAACACTGAAGCTTTCTTT
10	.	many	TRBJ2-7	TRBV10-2	CASNRYEQYF	TGCGCCAGCAATCGCTACGAGCAGTACTTC
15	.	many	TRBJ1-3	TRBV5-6	CASSLVSFSGNTIYF	TGTGCCAGCAGCTTGGTGTCATTCTCTGGAAACACCATATATTTT
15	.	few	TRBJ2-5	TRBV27	CASSLYWGRQETQYF	TGTGCCAGCAGTTTATACTGGGGCCGGCAAGAGACCCAGTACTTC
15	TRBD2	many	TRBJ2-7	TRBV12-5	CASGGGFVDSYEQYF	TGTGCTAGTGGGGGGGGGTTTGTAGATTCCTACGAGCAGTACTTC
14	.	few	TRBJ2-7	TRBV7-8	CASSRAVSGHEQYF	TGTGCCAGCAGCAGGGCGGTTAGCGGCCACGAGCAGTACTTC
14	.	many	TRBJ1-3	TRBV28	CASSGHRSGNTIYF	TGTGCCAGCAGTGGACACCGCTCTGGAAACACCATATATTTT
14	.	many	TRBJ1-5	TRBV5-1	CASSLGSNNQPQHF	TGCGCCAGCAGCTTGGGGTCCAATAATCAGCCCCAGCATTTT
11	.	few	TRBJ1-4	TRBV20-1	CSAGGWEKLFF	TGCAGTGCCGGGGGGTGGGAAAAACTGTTTTTT
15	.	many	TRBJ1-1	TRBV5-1	CASSRIFGGGTEAFF	TGCGCCAGCAGTCGTATTTTCGGGGGAGGCACTGAAGCTTTCTTT
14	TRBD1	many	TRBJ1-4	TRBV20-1	CSATWDSLNEKLFF	TGCAGTGCTACGTGGGACAGTCTTAATGAAAAACTGTTTTTT
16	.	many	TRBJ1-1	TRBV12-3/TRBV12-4	CASSLGVTLRNTEAFF	TGTGCCAGCAGTTTGGGGGTGACCCTCCGGAACACTGAAGCTTTCTTT
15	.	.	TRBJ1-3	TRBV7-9	CASSLILNSGNTIYF	TGTGCCAGCAGCTTAATTTTGAACTCTGGAAACACCATATATTTT
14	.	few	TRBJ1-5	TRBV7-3	CASILRGGPQPQHF	TGTGCCAGCATCCTTCGCGGGGGTCCTCAGCCCCAGCATTTT
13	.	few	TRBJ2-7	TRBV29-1	CSTAPGEGREQYF	TGCAGCACGGCCCCAGGGGAGGGTCGGGAGCAGTACTTC
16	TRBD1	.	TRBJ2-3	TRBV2	CASSGLQQGAGDTQYF	TGTGCCAGCAGCGGCCTACAACAGGGGGCAGGAGATACGCAGTATTTT
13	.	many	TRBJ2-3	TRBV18	CASRTASTDTQYF	TGTGCCAGCCGGACGGCTAGCACAGATACGCAGTATTTT
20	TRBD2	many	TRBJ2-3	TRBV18	CASSHPVIGGETSSTDTQYF	TGTGCCAGCTCACACCCCGTAATCGGGGGGGAGACCAGTAGCACAGATACGCAGTATTTT
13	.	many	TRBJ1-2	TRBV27	CASSLSWGYGYTF	TGTGCCAGCAGTTTATCGTGGGGGTATGGCTACACCTTC
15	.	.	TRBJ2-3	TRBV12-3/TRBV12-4	CASSFAGPPTDTQYF	TGTGCCAGCAGTTTCGCAGGCCCCCCCACAGATACGCAGTATTTT
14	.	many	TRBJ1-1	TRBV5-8	CASSPRLRNTEAFF	TGTGCCAGCAGCCCCCGTCTCAGGAACACTGAAGCTTTCTTT
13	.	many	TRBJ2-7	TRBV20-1	CSAGRTDRYEQYF	TGCAGTGCTGGACGGACAGACCGGTACGAGCAGTACTTC
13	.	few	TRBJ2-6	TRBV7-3	CASSFDGANVLTF	TGTGCCAGCAGCTTTGACGGGGCCAACGTCCTGACTTTC
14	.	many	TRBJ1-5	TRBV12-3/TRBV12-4	CASIKSGLRQPQHF	TGTGCCAGCATCAAGTCAGGCCTGAGACAGCCCCAGCATTTT
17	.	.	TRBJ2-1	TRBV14	CASSQELACSWENEQFF	TGTGCCAGCAGCCAAGAGTTGGCCTGTTCCTGGGAAAATGAGCAGTTCTTC
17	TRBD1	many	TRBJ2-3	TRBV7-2	CASSLSWARGSPDTQYF	TGTGCCAGCAGCTTATCGTGGGCCAGGGGGTCTCCAGATACGCAGTATTTT
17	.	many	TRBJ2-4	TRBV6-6	CASSYSMEGIAKNIQYF	TGTGCCAGCAGTTACTCGATGGAGGGGATCGCCAAAAACATTCAGTACTTC
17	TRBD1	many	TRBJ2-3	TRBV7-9	CASSLASQGAGADTQYF	TGTGCCAGCAGCTTAGCCTCACAGGGGGCGGGTGCAGATACGCAGTATTTT
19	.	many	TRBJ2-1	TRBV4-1	CASSQETRDRGGRGNEQFF	TGCGCCAGCAGCCAAGAAACGAGGGATAGAGGGGGAAGGGGAAATGAGCAGTTCTTC
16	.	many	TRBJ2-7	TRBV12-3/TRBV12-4	CASIPQGGGSSYEQYF	TGTGCCAGCATCCCCCAAGGCGGAGGATCCTCCTACGAGCAGTACTTC
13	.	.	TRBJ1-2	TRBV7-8	CASSLDHNYGYTF	TGTGCCAGCAGCCTGGACCATAACTATGGCTACACCTTC
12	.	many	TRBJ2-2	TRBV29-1	CSVEKDTGELFF	TGCAGCGTTGAAAAGGACACCGGGGAGCTGTTTTTT
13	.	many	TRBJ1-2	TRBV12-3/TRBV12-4	CASNPSRWGGYTF	TGTGCCAGCAATCCGAGCCGCTGGGGAGGCTACACCTTC
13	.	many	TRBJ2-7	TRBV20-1	CSARVSSSYEQYF	TGCAGTGCTAGAGTTTCTAGCTCCTACGAGCAGTACTTC
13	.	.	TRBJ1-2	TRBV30	CASNPRTDYGYTF	TGTGCCTCCAACCCTAGGACGGACTATGGCTACACCTTC
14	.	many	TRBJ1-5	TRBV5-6	CASSLTGRNQPQHF	TGTGCCAGCAGCTTAACAGGGAGAAATCAGCCCCAGCATTTT
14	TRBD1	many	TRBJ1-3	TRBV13	CASTQGARGNTIYF	TGTGCCAGCACCCAGGGGGCACGGGGAAACACCATATATTTT
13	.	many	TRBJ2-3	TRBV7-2	CASSLQGRDTQYF	TGTGCCAGCAGCTTACAGGGGCGGGATACGCAGTATTTT
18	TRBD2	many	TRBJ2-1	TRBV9	CASSVGSSAGGAYNEQFF	TGTGCCAGCAGCGTAGGGTCATCGGCGGGGGGCGCCTACAATGAGCAGTTCTTC
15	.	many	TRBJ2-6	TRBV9	CASSVAGNGANVLTF	TGTGCCAGCAGCGTGGCAGGGAACGGGGCCAACGTCCTGACTTTC